Each of the 29 T cell receptor beta chains below was sequenced from the same sample in a study of identical twins (TCRdb year 2016). Libraries came from 5' RACE. TCRdb lists the instrument as Illumina HiSeq 2000. TCRdb trimmed the raw reads at Q25, called clones with MiXCR and kept productive beta chains. Entries are consolidated by CDR3 protein sequence, retaining the most common genes and DNA. A total of a few hundred thousand distinct CDR3 sequences appear in this sample, approximately 8.7% of them only once. Roughly 8.7% of the sample is held by the ten biggest clonotypes. The specimen sequenced was naive T cells sorted from blood. Interpreted using the paper, the cell subset or site label stands for: cells isolated with a human naive T-cell isolation kit. The source is a woman aged 45-65 years in good health.

The rearrangement uses TRBV4-1 and TRBJ2-7, with 7 bases identical to TRBD2. From germline, CDR1 is MGHRA and CDR2 YSYEKL. J lost 2 bases, V lost 4 bases, and 11 bases had no gene match. This CDR3 region has 16 residues. The CDR3 coding sequence is TGCGCCAGCAGCCCTAGCCCCGGGCGGGAGACCTACGAGCAGTACTTC. Its translation: CASSPSPGRETYEQYF.

J is TRBJ2-5 and V is TRBV27; D call uncertain. CDR3 length: 15 amino acids. The V and J ends lost 1 base and 3 bases respectively, with 12 bases between them. Germline V gene lookup returns CDR1 MNHEY and CDR2 SMNVEV (reference sequence). The CDR3 nucleotides are TGTGCCAGCAGTTTATTCTCAGGTCCTGAAGAGACCCAGTACTTC. This sequence encodes CASSLFSGPEETQYF.

This clonotype was detected many times. The chain combines TRBV12-3 or TRBV12-4 with TRBJ2-1; D unclear. CDR3 length: 13 amino acids. The V and J ends lost 6 bases and 8 bases respectively, with 14 bases between them. The CDR3 region has the DNA TGTGCCAGCAGAGATGATCTAGGGTATGAGCAGTTCTTC. Protein: CASRDDLGYEQFF.

In this sample, this clonotype turned up many times. The rearrangement uses TRBV5-1 and TRBJ2-7; TRBD2 aligns across 9 bases. After removal of 0 bases from V and 6 bases from J, the junction contained 16 bases not matched to a gene. The CDR3 consists of 18 residues. The V gene's germline CDR1 is SGHRS and CDR2 YFSETQ. The CDR3 sequence: CASSLANNFIAGVSEQYF. In DNA form, the CDR3 reads TGCGCCAGCAGCTTGGCAAACAACTTCATAGCGGGAGTCAGCGAGCAGTACTTC. Supplemented by reference TRBV5-1 and TRBJ2-7, the full variable domain reads KAGVTQTPRYLIKTRGQQVTLSCSPISGHRSVSWYQQTPGQGLQFLFEYFSETQRNKGNFPGRFSGRQFSNSRSEMNVSTLELGDSALYLCASSLANNFIAGVSEQYFGPGTRLTVT.

The rearrangement joins TRBV15 to TRBJ2-5; TRBD2 matches 9 bases. The CDR3 length is 15 residues. V lost 10 bases and J lost 3; bases outside the gene matches: 12. CDR1 LNHNV and CDR2 YYDKDF come from the germline V gene (reference sequence). DNA of the CDR3: TGTGCCATAGCCCGGGGAGCTAGCGGGGAAGAGACCCAGTACTTC. This encodes CAIARGASGEETQYF.

This clonotype was observed a handful of times. The chain uses TRBV4-1 and TRBJ2-7; D is uncertain. Germline CDR1 reads MGHRA; CDR2 reads YSYEKL. Trimming took 1 base from V and 0 from J, leaving 10 bases between them. This CDR3 comprises 15 residues. In nucleotides, the CDR3 is TGCGCCAGCAGCCAAGTTTACCTAAGCTCCTACGAGCAGTACGTC. Its protein is CASSQVYLSSYEQYV.

This clonotype was seen ten or more times. V is TRBV13 and J is TRBJ2-7; TRBD2 aligns across 9 bases. The CDR3 loop spans 13 amino acids. CDR1 is PRHDT, CDR2 FYEKMQ, per germline (reference sequence). V lost 8 bases to trimming and J lost 4 bases; unmatched junction nucleotides: 6. CDR3 DNA: TGTGCCAGCGGGGTAGCGGGAGTGTACGAGCAGTACGTC. Translation: CASGVAGVYEQYV.

Ten or more counts support this clonotype. This sequence joins TRBV5-1 and TRBJ2-4; TRBD2 aligns across 9 bases. The CDR3 covers 13 residues. With V trimmed by 4 bases and J by 13 bases, 9 bases remained unmatched. Germline values: CDR1 SGHRS, CDR2 YFSETQ. CDR3 DNA: TGCGCCAGCAGCACCGTAGCGGGAGCCGGGCAGTACTTC. Translation: CASSTVAGAGQYF.

The chain recombines TRBV12-3 or TRBV12-4 with TRBJ1-2; 7 bases map to TRBD1. After removal of 9 bases from V and 0 bases from J, the junction contained 4 bases not matched to a gene. The CDR3 length is 13 residues. The CDR3 DNA is TGTGCCAGTCAGGGGGGAACTAACTATGGCTACACCTTC. This translates into CASQGGTNYGYTF.

This clonotype was counted a few times. This chain uses TRBV20-1 with TRBJ2-7; D not certain. The CDR3 loop spans 12 amino acids. With 3 bases removed from V and 3 bases from J, the gap between germline ends came to 9 bases. The germline CDR1 and CDR2 sequences are DFQATT and SNEGSKA (reference sequence). CDR3 coding DNA: TGCAGTGCTAGGGCAGAGAACTACGAGCAGTACTTC. This translates into CSARAENYEQYF.

This clonotype has just a few counts. The V gene is TRBV7-9, the J gene TRBJ2-1; 10 nucleotides match TRBD2. The CDR3 sequence is 16 residues long. The J segment lost 2 bases and the V segment lost 2 bases, leaving 3 bases of the junction unmatched. Germline V gene data show CDR1 as SEHNR and CDR2 as FQNEAQ (reference sequence). This CDR3 reads CASSLRAGGPYNEQFF. CDR3 DNA sequence: TGTGCCAGCAGCTTAAGAGCGGGAGGGCCCTACAATGAGCAGTTCTTC.

A few counts support this clonotype. The J gene is TRBJ2-7, the V gene TRBV7-9; 9 bases align to TRBD2. Germline V gene lookup returns CDR1 SEHNR and CDR2 FQNEAQ (reference sequence). Trimming removed 5 bases from V and 1 base from J; junction bases left unmatched: 6. CDR3 length equals 15 residues. The CDR3 here is CASSPTSGPSYEQYV. The CDR3 DNA sequence: TGTGCCAGCAGCCCGACTAGCGGACCATCCTACGAGCAGTACGTC.

The chain links TRBV29-1 to TRBJ1-4; D unresolved. Trimming pared 6 bases from V and 6 bases from J, leaving 5 bases between. Germline CDR1 reads SQVTM; CDR2 reads ANQGSEA. CDR3 length: 10 residues. CDR3 loop: CSVLYEKLFF. The CDR3 DNA sequence: TGCAGCGTCTTGTATGAAAAACTGTTTTTT.

This clonotype was seen a handful of times. This CDR3 reads CASSDQSPGLTTEAFF. DNA for the CDR3: TGCGCCAGCAGTGACCAGTCGCCGGGGTTGACCACTGAAGCTTTCTTT. The J gene is TRBJ1-1, the V gene TRBV10-1, with no clear D. Germline CDR1 reads WNHNN; CDR2 reads SYGVQD (reference sequence). The CDR3 consists of 16 residues. V lost 3 bases, J lost 4 bases, and 18 bases lay in between.

The V call is TRBV14, the J call TRBJ1-3; the D is unclear. This CDR3 comprises 13 residues. The germline V gene has CDR1 SGHDN and CDR2 FVKESK. With 2 bases removed from V and 2 bases from J, the gap between germline ends came to 4 bases. CDR3 region: CASSQLTGNTIYF. CDR3 nucleotide sequence: TGTGCCAGCAGCCAACTTACTGGAAACACCATATATTTT.

This chain links TRBV5-1 with TRBJ1-1; TRBD1 matches 7 bases. Trimming removed 0 bases from V and 11 bases from J; junction bases left unmatched: 19. The CDR3 is 17 amino acids. Germline V gene lookup returns CDR1 SGHRS and CDR2 YFSETQ. The CDR3 bases are TGCGCCAGCAGCTTGGTGCCCACCAGGGGGAGCGGAGGTCGGGCTTTCTTT. It is translated as CASSLVPTRGSGGRAFF.

This clonotype was seen a handful of times. CDR3 DNA sequence: TGTGCCAGCAGTTTAGGCACTCTAAGGGAAGCTTTCTTT. Its translation: CASSLGTLREAFF. V gene TRBV12-3 or TRBV12-4 combines with J gene TRBJ1-1; D gene unclear. The V end lost 1 base, the J end lost 8 bases, and 11 bases lay between the germline ends. The CDR3 sequence is 13 residues long.

This clonotype was detected only a few times. V gene TRBV20-1 combines with J gene TRBJ2-1; D is perhaps TRBD2 (5 bases). The germline gives CDR1 DFQATT, CDR2 SNEGSKA (reference sequence). The V end lost 3 bases, the J end lost 13 bases, and 16 bases lay between the germline ends. The CDR3 covers 12 residues. DNA of the CDR3: TGCAGTGCTAGTACGACTACCAGTCCTCAGTTCTTC. Its translation: CSASTTTSPQFF.

This clonotype was seen more than once but under ten times. The chain joins TRBV5-1 to TRBJ2-2; 7 nucleotides line up with TRBD1. V trimming: 5 bases; J trimming: 3 bases; junction bases outside the gene matches: 7. This CDR3 is 15 amino acids long. Germline-derived CDR1 and CDR2 are SGHRS and YFSETQ. For the CDR3, the DNA is TGCGCCAGCAGTCCGACAGGGAAGGACACCGGGGAGCTGTTTTTT. Its translation is CASSPTGKDTGELFF.

The V gene is TRBV7-7, the J gene TRBJ2-3, with D perhaps matching TRBD2 (6 bases). The ends were cut back, 5 bases at V and 4 bases at J, with 13 bases in the middle. Germline V gene data show CDR1 as SSHAT and CDR2 as FNYEAQ (reference sequence). CDR3 length: 14 residues. The CDR3 here is CASSPQGGADTQYF. The DNA of the CDR3 is TGTGCCAGCAGCCCTCAAGGAGGGGCAGATACGCAGTATTTT. Based on the CDR3 plus reference TRBV7-7 and TRBJ2-3, the full variable domain is GAGVSQSPRYKVTKRGQDVTLRCDPISSHATLYWYQQALGQGPEFLTYFNYEAQPDKSGLPSDRFSAERPEGSISTLTIQRTEQRDSAMYRCASSPQGGADTQYFGPGTRLTVL.

This clonotype has a handful of counts. V and J are TRBV5-1 and TRBJ2-2; unclear D gene. CDR1 is SGHRS, CDR2 YFSETQ, per germline. The CDR3 has 13 amino acids. V lost 4 bases, J lost 3 bases, and 7 bases lay in between. The CDR3 bases are TGCGCCAGCAGCAACGGGCACACCGGGGAGCTGTTTTTT. Its translation: CASSNGHTGELFF.

This clonotype has only a few counts. The chain has TRBV5-4 and TRBJ2-1, with D possibly matching TRBD2 (6 bases). Germline lookup yields CDR1 SGHNT and CDR2 YYREEE (reference sequence). Trimming left V 4 bases short and J 7 bases short, with 24 bases between. This CDR3 is 17 amino acids long. Here the CDR3 DNA reads TGTGCCAGCAGCCCCCCGGTACTTGGAGGGTTTCGGAATGAGCAGTTCTTC. Translation gives CASSPPVLGGFRNEQFF.

The sample holds one count of this clonotype. The rearrangement joins TRBV3-1 to TRBJ2-1; D possibly corresponds to TRBD2 (5 bases). Trimming stripped 1 base from V and 10 bases from J, with 14 bases between. The CDR3 length is 14 residues. Germline CDR1 LGHDT, CDR2 YNNKEL (reference sequence). CDR3 DNA: TGTGCCAGCAGCCAAGCCCCGGGTAGCGAGGAGCAGTTCTTC. Its protein product is CASSQAPGSEEQFF.

This clonotype was found a few times. The V and J genes are TRBV12-3 or TRBV12-4 and TRBJ1-1; a weak D match, TRBD1 (5 bases). V was trimmed by 3 bases and J by 1 base, leaving 12 bases between them. This CDR3 has 15 amino acids. CDR3 nucleotide sequence: TGTGCCAGCAGTTTCAGTGGGGCTGAGAACACTGAAGCTTTCTTT. Translating gives CASSFSGAENTEAFF.

This clonotype has only a few counts. The J gene is TRBJ2-5, the V gene TRBV12-3 or TRBV12-4; 11 positions match TRBD2. The CDR3 is 19 residues long. V was pared by 6 bases and J by 5 bases, with 20 bases of the junction left unmatched. CDR3 DNA: TGTGCCAGCAGCCCTAGCAGGGTAGCGGGAGGGCCAGGGGAGGAGACCCAGTACTTC. It encodes CASSPSRVAGGPGEETQYF.

The chain recombines TRBV24-1 with TRBJ2-1; a weak D match, TRBD1 (6 bases). Germline V gives CDR1 KGHDR, CDR2 SFDVKD. The CDR3 has 15 amino acids. Deletions cut 7 bases from V and 7 bases from J, with 19 bases between. CDR3 in DNA: TGTGCCACCAGCCAAACAGGGCAGAGGATAAATGAGCAGTTCTTC. As protein: CATSQTGQRINEQFF.

As concerns this clonotype: At one boundary the junction diverges from the germline segment, which might be a read error. This chain links TRBV11-3 with TRBJ2-7, with D perhaps assigned TRBD1 or TRBD2 (6 bases each). The CDR3 is made up of 12 amino acids. Germline CDR1 SGHNT, CDR2 YENEEA. The CDR3 DNA sequence: TGTGCCAGCAGCCCAGGGGAATACGGGAGAGCCTTC. Encoded protein: CASSPGEYGRAF.

This clonotype was counted a few times. The chain is built from TRBV20-1 and TRBJ2-7, with D possibly being TRBD1 (5 bases). The CDR3 is 12 amino acids. The V end was cut by 1 base, the J end by 5 bases, with 9 bases between. CDR1 and CDR2 (germline): DFQATT, SNEGSKA (reference sequence). As DNA, the CDR3 is TGCAGTGCTAGAGTCAGGGAACACGAGCAGTACTTC. This gives the protein CSARVREHEQYF.

This chain connects TRBV6-6 to TRBJ1-1; TRBD1 might be the D (6 bases). This CDR3 is 14 amino acids long. Trimming cost V 0 bases and J 4 bases, with 9 bases left between them. Germline assignment: CDR1 MNHNY and CDR2 SVGAGI (reference sequence). CDR3 in DNA: TGTGCCAGCAGTTACTCGGGCAGGGGCACTGAAGCTTTCTTT. It encodes CASSYSGRGTEAFF.